These 5 T cell receptor beta chains were all obtained from the same sample, sequenced in a study of T cells in Graves' hyperthyroidism and ophthalmopathy. There were TCR beta CDR3 regions amplified from RNA transcripts. The HTBI primer set was used in a first-round RT-PCR of the TCR CDR3. In TCRdb, the multiplex PCR reads were re-called with MiXCR into one record per CDR3 protein. Counted here are 550,000 to 700,000 distinct CDR3 sequences, 14% to 15% occurring once; the ten biggest clones make up 3.5% to 4.5%. Sequenced: blood. The receptors originated from a woman in her thirties or forties with Graves' ophthalmopathy.

This clonotype was detected many times. This chain connects TRBV6-5 to TRBJ1-1; possible D gene TRBD1, 5 bases. The V and J ends lost 2 bases and 0 bases respectively, with 10 bases between them. CDR3 size: 15 residues. Germline CDR1 is MNHEY and CDR2 is SVGAGI. For the CDR3, the DNA is TGTGCCAGCAGTTACGGGTCGACAGTGAACACTGAAGCTTTCTTT. Protein product: CASSYGSTVNTEAFF.

This clonotype was detected many times. This chain uses TRBV28 with TRBJ2-7; D remains ambiguous. Germline lookup yields CDR1 MDHEN and CDR2 SYDVKM. The length of the CDR3 is 12 residues. The V and J ends lost 5 bases and 3 bases respectively, with 8 bases between them. CDR3 sequence: CASSPRYYEQYF. The CDR3 DNA follows: TGTGCCAGCAGTCCTAGATACTACGAGCAGTACTTC.

There are a few counts of this clonotype. This chain uses TRBV5-1 with TRBJ2-7, with a tentative D call TRBD2 (5 bases). The CDR3 has 15 amino acids. Germline V CDR1 and CDR2: SGHRS, YFSETQ. The V end was cut by 0 bases, the J end by 4 bases, with 14 bases between. This chain's CDR3 is CASSLAPSYRYEQYF. CDR3 sequence (DNA): TGCGCCAGCAGCTTGGCCCCTAGCTATCGGTACGAGCAGTACTTC.

Many counts were recorded for this clonotype. The V and J genes are TRBV2 and TRBJ1-1, with unresolved D. V lost 6 bases, J lost 2 bases, and 16 bases lay in between. The CDR3 has 15 amino acids. The germline CDR1 and CDR2 sequences are SNHLY and FYNNEI. This CDR3 reads CASRPHGLGNTEAFF. The CDR3 nucleotides are TGTGCCAGCAGACCCCACGGATTGGGAAACACTGAAGCTTTCTTT.

Details on this clonotype: A single base separates this from a much larger clone, so it may be a read error. This chain uses TRBV6-1 with TRBJ2-2, with D maybe TRBD2 (5 bases). CDR1 and CDR2 from the germline V gene are MNHNS and SASEGT. The CDR3 has 16 residues. DNA for the CDR3: TGTGCCAGCAGCCGTACACCCCAGGTTAACACCGGGGAGCCGTTTTTT. Protein product: CASSRTPQVNTGEPFF.